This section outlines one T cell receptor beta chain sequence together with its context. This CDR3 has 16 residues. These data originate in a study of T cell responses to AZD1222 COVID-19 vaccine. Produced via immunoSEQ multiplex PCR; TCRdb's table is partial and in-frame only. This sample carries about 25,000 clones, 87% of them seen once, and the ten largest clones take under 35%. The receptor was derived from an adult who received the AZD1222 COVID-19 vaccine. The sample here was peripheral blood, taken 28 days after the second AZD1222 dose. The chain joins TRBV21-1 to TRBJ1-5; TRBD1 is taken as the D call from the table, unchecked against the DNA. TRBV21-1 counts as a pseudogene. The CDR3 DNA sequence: TGTGCCAGCAGCAAAGGTGGACAGGGGGCAGAACAGCCCCAGCATTTT. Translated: CASSKGGQGAEQPQHF.